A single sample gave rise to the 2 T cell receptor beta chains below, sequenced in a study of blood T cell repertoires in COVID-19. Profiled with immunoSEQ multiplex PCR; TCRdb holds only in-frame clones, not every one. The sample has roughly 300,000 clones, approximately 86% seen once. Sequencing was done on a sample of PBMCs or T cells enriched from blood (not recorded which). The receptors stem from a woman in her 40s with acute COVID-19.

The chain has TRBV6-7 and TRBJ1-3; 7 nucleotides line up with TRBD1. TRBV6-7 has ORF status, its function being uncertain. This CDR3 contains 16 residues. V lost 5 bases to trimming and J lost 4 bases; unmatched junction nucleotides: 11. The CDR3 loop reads CASSPNTGTAGNTIYF. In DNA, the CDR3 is TGTGCCAGCAGTCCAAATACCGGGACAGCAGGAAACACCATATATTTT.

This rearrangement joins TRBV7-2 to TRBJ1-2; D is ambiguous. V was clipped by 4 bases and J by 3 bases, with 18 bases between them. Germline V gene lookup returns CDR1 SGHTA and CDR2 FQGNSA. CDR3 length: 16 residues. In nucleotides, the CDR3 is TGTGCCAGCAGCTGGGAGGCGGTGGGTAAATACTATGGCTACACCTTC. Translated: CASSWEAVGKYYGYTF.